The 27 T cell receptor beta chains listed next were all sequenced from one sample in a study of blood T cell repertoires in COVID-19. Produced via immunoSEQ multiplex PCR; TCRdb's table is partial and in-frame only. The repertoire holds under 200,000 clones, with less than 90% as singletons. Input material: PBMCs or T cells enriched from blood (not recorded which). Every receptor here comes from a young woman who had been exposed to COVID-19.

The chain joins TRBV6-5 to TRBJ1-2; a possible D gene is TRBD1 (5 bases). The CDR3 is 15 amino acids. The ends were cut back, 2 bases at V and 3 bases at J, with 13 bases in the middle. The germline V gene has CDR1 MNHEY and CDR2 SVGAGI. The CDR3 is CASSYGRPGDYGYTF. The CDR3 DNA sequence: TGTGCCAGCAGTTACGGGCGGCCGGGGGACTATGGCTACACCTTC.

This clone occurred once. The chain uses TRBV4-1 and TRBJ1-2; D unresolved. The CDR3 spans 13 residues. The germline CDR1 and CDR2 sequences are MGHRA and YSYEKL. Trimming removed 1 base at V and 8 bases at J, with 11 bases between. CDR3 sequence: CASSQVSPVGYTF. CDR3 nucleotide sequence: TGCGCCAGCAGCCAAGTCTCCCCAGTAGGCTACACCTTC.

This chain connects TRBV3-1 (or the pseudogene TRBV3-2) to TRBJ1-6; D is possibly TRBD1 (6 bases). This CDR3 comprises 11 residues. Germline V gene lookup returns CDR1 LGHDT and CDR2 YNNKEL (reference sequence). V shed 5 bases and J shed 19 bases, with 15 bases lying between them. This chain's CDR3 is CASSDWGRFHF. CDR3 DNA sequence: TGTGCCAGCAGCGACTGGGGGCGGTTTCACTTT.

The chain uses TRBV5-6 and TRBJ2-1, with TRBD2 matching 7 bases. V gave up 4 bases and J gave up 4 bases; unmatched junction bases: 8. CDR3 length: 15 amino acids. The germline gives CDR1 SGHDT, CDR2 YYEEEE. CDR3 DNA: TGTGCCAGCAGCCAACCCGGGACTACTTACAATGAGCAGTTCTTC. Protein: CASSQPGTTYNEQFF.

CDR3 sequence: CASSVLQTSTDTQYF. In DNA, the CDR3 is TGTGCCAGCAGCGTACTTCAGACTAGCACAGATACGCAGTATTTT. The V gene is TRBV9, the J gene TRBJ2-3; no firm D call. V dropped 1 base and J dropped 0 bases, with 9 bases sitting between them. CDR3 length: 15 residues. Germline V lookup: CDR1 SGDLS, CDR2 YYNGEE.

This clone was seen a few times. V gene TRBV7-3 combines with J gene TRBJ1-1; tentatively, D is TRBD1 (6 bases). Germline assignment: CDR1 SGHTA and CDR2 FQGTGA. The CDR3 totals 14 residues. Trimming cost V 2 bases and J 2 bases, with 9 bases left between them. The CDR3 loop reads CASSLGQYNTEAFF. The CDR3 nucleotides are TGTGCCAGCAGCTTAGGACAGTACAACACTGAAGCTTTCTTT. The variable domain in full, with the rest retrieved from reference TRBV7-3 and TRBJ1-1, is GAGVSQTPSNKVTEKGKYVELRCDPISGHTALYWYRQSLGQGPEFLIYFQGTGAADDSGLPNDRFFAVRPEGSVSTLKIQRTERGDSAVYLCASSLGQYNTEAFFGQGTRLTVV.

In its sample, this clone was seen once. In nucleotides, the CDR3 is TGCACCAGCAGCCAGCTCGACAGGGACGGCAGCCACGAGCAGTACTTC. Its translation: CTSSQLDRDGSHEQYF. The chain recombines TRBV1 with TRBJ2-7; the table gives TRBD1 as D, unverified against the DNA. TRBV1 constitutes a pseudogene. This CDR3 is 16 amino acids long.

This sequence joins TRBV9 and TRBJ2-5, with D hard to call. CDR3 length: 13 residues. Trimming shortened V by 0 bases and J by 4 bases, and 7 bases separated the two germline ends. Per the germline V gene, CDR1 is SGDLS and CDR2 is YYNGEE. CDR3 sequence reads: CASSVDSRETQYF. CDR3 nucleotide sequence: TGTGCCAGCAGCGTAGACTCCCGAGAGACCCAGTACTTC.

The chain uses TRBV11-2 and TRBJ1-2, with 9 bases matching TRBD1. Losses at the gene ends were 3 bases for V and 8 bases for J; bases not matched to a gene: 7. This CDR3 has 14 residues. Germline CDR1 and CDR2: SGHAT and FQNNGV. The CDR3 DNA reads TGTGCCAGCAGCTTGGGGACAGGGTCGGGCGGCTACACCTTC. It yields the protein CASSLGTGSGGYTF.

The gene calls are TRBV27 and TRBJ1-2; D may be TRBD1 (5 bases). CDR1 MNHEY and CDR2 SMNVEV come from the germline V gene (reference sequence). This CDR3 is built from 13 residues. V lost 2 bases and J 5 bases, leaving 9 bases between the germline ends. CDR3 coding DNA: TGTGCCAGCAGTTTAGGGGGGGGATATGGCTACACCTTC. It specifies CASSLGGGYGYTF.

The gene calls are TRBV18 and TRBJ1-2, with D possibly being TRBD1 (5 bases). This CDR3 region has 13 residues. Trimming stripped 3 bases from V and 7 bases from J, with 12 bases between. From germline, CDR1 is KGHSH and CDR2 LQKENI. The CDR3 loop is CASSPAGFSGYTF. The DNA of the CDR3 is TGTGCCAGCTCACCGGCAGGGTTTTCTGGCTACACCTTC.

The J gene is TRBJ1-2, the V gene TRBV2; D is unclear. There are 11 residues in the CDR3. Trimming took 5 bases from V and 12 from J, leaving 13 bases between them. Germline V gene lookup returns CDR1 SNHLY and CDR2 FYNNEI. This chain's CDR3 is CASSLPERHTF. The DNA of the CDR3 is TGTGCCAGCAGTCTTCCTGAGCGCCACACCTTC.

In this sample, this clone turned up once. The chain employs TRBV5-1 and TRBJ2-3, with D perhaps TRBD1 (5 bases). The CDR3 contains 14 residues. V dropped 4 bases and J dropped 6 bases, with 15 bases sitting between them. From germline, CDR1 is SGHRS and CDR2 YFSETQ. The CDR3 region is CASSPGQNEDTQYF. DNA of the CDR3: TGCGCCAGCAGCCCCGGACAAAACGAGGATACGCAGTATTTT.

The chain uses TRBV11-2 and TRBJ2-2; 9 bases align to TRBD2. In germline, CDR1 is SGHAT, CDR2 FQNNGV. The CDR3 totals 14 residues. V lost 6 bases and J lost 8; bases outside the gene matches: 7. CDR3 DNA: TGTGCCAGCAGTAGGACTAGCGTATTAGGGGAGCTGTTTTTT. This sequence encodes CASSRTSVLGELFF.

This sequence joins TRBV4-3 and TRBJ2-3, with TRBD2 as a possible D gene (6 bases). Per germline, CDR1 LGHNA and CDR2 YSLEER. The V gene lost 2 bases and the J gene lost 0 bases, with 12 bases spanning the gap. The CDR3 has 16 amino acids. CDR3 loop: CASSQRGTLSTDTQYF. The CDR3 DNA reads TGCGCCAGCAGCCAACGCGGGACTCTTAGCACAGATACGCAGTATTTT.

This chain connects TRBV4-3 to TRBJ2-1; possible D gene TRBD1, 6 bases. V gave up 1 base and J gave up 2 bases, with 18 bases separating them. This CDR3 has 18 amino acids. Germline V gives CDR1 LGHNA, CDR2 YSLEER. This CDR3 is CASSQVYPDSYAYNEQFF. CDR3 DNA sequence: TGCGCCAGCAGCCAAGTTTATCCGGACAGTTACGCCTACAATGAGCAGTTCTTC.

This chain uses TRBV5-1 with TRBJ2-5; TRBD2 matches 11 bases. The CDR3 spans 15 residues. CDR1 is SGHRS and CDR2 is YFSETQ in the germline V gene. The trim removed 4 bases at V and 1 base at J, leaving 3 bases unmatched. CDR3 loop: CASSRTSGGQETQYF. Here the CDR3 DNA reads TGCGCCAGCAGCCGCACTAGCGGGGGCCAAGAGACCCAGTACTTC.

The CDR3 nucleotides read TGTGCCAGCTCACTTGGGGGGTACCAAGAGACCCAGTACTTC. It specifies CASSLGGYQETQYF. The chain combines TRBV18 with TRBJ2-5, with D perhaps matching TRBD2 (6 bases). This CDR3 is built from 14 residues. Germline CDR1 and CDR2: KGHSH and LQKENI. Deletions cut 4 bases from V and 0 bases from J, with 9 bases between.

The chain combines TRBV19 with TRBJ1-3; a weak D match, TRBD1 (6 bases). Deletions cut 7 bases from V and 0 bases from J, with 10 bases between. The CDR3 runs to 14 residues. The germline V gene has CDR1 LNHDA and CDR2 SQIVND (reference sequence). For the CDR3, the DNA is TGTGCCAGTACCAGGACAGCCTCTGGAAACACCATATATTTT. It yields the protein CASTRTASGNTIYF.

The chain combines TRBV3-1 (or the pseudogene TRBV3-2) with TRBJ2-1; the match to TRBD2 covers 14 bases. The germline V gene has CDR1 LGHDT and CDR2 YNNKEL (reference sequence). The CDR3 has 22 residues. V lost 0 bases, J lost 7 bases, and 20 bases stayed unmatched. This CDR3 is CASSQDDLSPRLAGGLGNEQFF. In DNA, the CDR3 is TGTGCCAGCAGCCAAGATGACCTGTCCCCCAGACTAGCGGGGGGGCTGGGTAATGAGCAGTTCTTC.

In its sample, this clone was seen once. This chain joins TRBV9 and TRBJ1-2; 7 bases map to TRBD1. The CDR3 has 13 amino acids. J gave up 8 bases and V 4 bases, and 8 bases lay outside the gene matches. CDR1 is SGDLS and CDR2 is YYNGEE in the germline V gene. CDR3 bases: TGTGCCAGCAGCTCTTTTAGAGGGGGCGGCTACACCTTC. Its protein is CASSSFRGGGYTF.

This chain links TRBV5-6 with TRBJ2-1; the D is unclear. Between the trimmed V and J ends, which lost 0 bases and 4 bases, there was a span of 5 bases. The CDR3 sequence is 13 residues long. Germline V lookup: CDR1 SGHDT, CDR2 YYEEEE. CDR3 nucleotide sequence: TGTGCCAGCAGCTTGGCCTTATACAATGAGCAGTTCTTC. Its translation is CASSLALYNEQFF.

J is TRBJ1-4 and V is TRBV27; D ambiguous. This CDR3 spans 17 amino acids. CDR1 is MNHEY and CDR2 is SMNVEV in the germline V gene (reference sequence). Trimming pared 10 bases from V and 1 base from J, leaving 22 bases between. CDR3 protein: CATRSYTGSLTNEKLFF. DNA of the CDR3: TGTGCCACCCGTTCTTACACGGGGAGTTTAACTAATGAAAAACTGTTTTTT.

This chain links TRBV5-1 with TRBJ2-5; 9 positions agree with TRBD1. V trimming: 3 bases; J trimming: 4 bases; junction bases outside the gene matches: 7. The CDR3 is made up of 15 amino acids. Germline-derived CDR1 and CDR2 are SGHRS and YFSETQ. The CDR3 spells CASSSGTGTGETQYF. The CDR3 nucleotides are TGCGCCAGCAGCTCCGGGACAGGGACGGGAGAGACCCAGTACTTC.

This sequence joins TRBV6-4 and TRBJ1-1; D unresolved. CDR3 length: 13 amino acids. V shed 4 bases and J shed 1 base, with 7 bases lying between them. The germline CDR1 and CDR2 sequences are MRHNA and SNTAGT. The CDR3 spells CASSATWNTEAFF. In nucleotides, the CDR3 is TGTGCCAGCAGTGCCACTTGGAACACTGAAGCTTTCTTT.

This chain uses TRBV11-3 with TRBJ2-1; 9 nucleotides agree with TRBD2. CDR3 length: 16 residues. Germline-derived CDR1 and CDR2 are SGHNT and YENEEA. Trimming took 5 bases from V and 1 from J; bases not matched to a gene: 6. The CDR3 DNA is TGTGCCAGCAGCGACTTTGCGGGGGGGTCCTACAATGAGCAGTTCTTC. Protein product: CASSDFAGGSYNEQFF.

The gene calls are TRBV3-1 (or the pseudogene TRBV3-2) and TRBJ1-2; 11 nucleotides agree with TRBD1. The CDR3 totals 14 residues. CDR1 and CDR2 from the germline V gene are LGHDT and YNNKEL (reference sequence). The junction had 6 bases not matched to a gene; V was cut back by 4 bases and J by 8 bases. Here the CDR3 reads CASSLRTGGVGYTF. The CDR3 DNA reads TGTGCCAGCAGCCTCCGGACAGGGGGCGTAGGCTACACCTTC.